This T cell receptor (beta chain) was recovered during a study of blood T cell repertoires in COVID-19. Study context: COVID-19 samples collected from the United States, Italy and Spain covered acute and convalescent phases. T cells, B-cell-depleted T cells, or PBMCs provided the cDNA or gDNA that served as material.

In the authors' methods: Amplification from reference gene primers served as the basis for estimated nucleated cell counts. Clones were read by immunoSEQ multiplex PCR, and TCRdb kept only the in-frame ones, dropping some. V and J calls and clone size follow that table, whereas D and trimming were derived from the DNA. The sample lists under 300,000 clones, more than 60% occurring once. This clone was observed a single time. Trimming took 6 bases from V and 4 from J; bases not matched to a gene: 13. Germline values: CDR1 MNHNY, CDR2 SVGAGI (reference sequence). The CDR3 contains 16 residues. The source material was peripheral blood. The chain has TRBV6-6 and TRBJ1-1, with 8 nucleotides matching TRBD1. The receptor comes from a woman between 40 and 50 years old with active or convalescent COVID-19. The CDR3 spells CASSRRDRGGSTEAFF. CDR3 in DNA: TGTGCCAGCAGCCGGCGCGACAGGGGCGGCAGCACTGAAGCTTTCTTT.